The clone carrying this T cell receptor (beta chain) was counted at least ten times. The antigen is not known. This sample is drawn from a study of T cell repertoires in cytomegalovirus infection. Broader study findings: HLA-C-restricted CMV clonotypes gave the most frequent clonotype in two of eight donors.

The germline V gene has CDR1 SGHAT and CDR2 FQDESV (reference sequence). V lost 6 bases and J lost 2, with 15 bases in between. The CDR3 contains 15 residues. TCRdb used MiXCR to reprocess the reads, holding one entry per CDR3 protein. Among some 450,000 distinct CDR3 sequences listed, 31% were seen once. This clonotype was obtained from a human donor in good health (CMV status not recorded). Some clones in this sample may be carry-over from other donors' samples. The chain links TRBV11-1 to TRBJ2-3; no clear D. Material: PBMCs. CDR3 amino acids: CASRGRRLVTDTQYF. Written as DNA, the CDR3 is TGTGCCAGCAGAGGGCGGCGACTCGTCACAGATACGCAGTATTTT.